This TCR beta chain was recorded in a study of Graves' ophthalmopathy and Graves' hyperthyroidism. Study summary: Hyperthyroidism was classified as stable if no ophthalmopathy occurred within 18 months of follow-up. The study, taken as a whole, reports: Both an approximately 70% sensitivity and a 72.22% specificity characterized the model's predictions of ophthalmopathy progression. Detection in blood was also observed for most expanded thyroid clonotypes above 0.001 frequency.

RNA transcripts yielded amplified TCR beta CDR3 regions. RT-PCR with HTBI primers came first, then second-round multiplex PCR. One entry per CDR3 protein, called by TCRdb with MiXCR from the multiplex PCR reads. The table lists 900,000 to 1,200,000 distinct CDR3 sequences, roughly 35% of them singletons. Certain patients, namely those with other autoimmune diseases, uncontrolled infections, pregnancy or lactation, were excluded. Concerning this clonotype itself: Its antigen is unknown. The junction departs from the called germline gene at one end, perhaps through a read error.

The sequence was obtained from an adult man with Graves' hyperthyroidism. Sequencing was done on a sample of peripheral blood or thyroid tissue (not recorded which).

DNA for the CDR3: TGTGCCAGCAGTGACTCGAACAGGGGGTGGGACACCGGGGAGCTGTTTTTT. Protein product: CASSDSNRGWDTGELFF. The chain has TRBV10-3 and TRBJ2-2; 8 nucleotides align to TRBD1. This CDR3 has 17 residues. Germline V lookup: CDR1 ENHRY, CDR2 SYGVKD.